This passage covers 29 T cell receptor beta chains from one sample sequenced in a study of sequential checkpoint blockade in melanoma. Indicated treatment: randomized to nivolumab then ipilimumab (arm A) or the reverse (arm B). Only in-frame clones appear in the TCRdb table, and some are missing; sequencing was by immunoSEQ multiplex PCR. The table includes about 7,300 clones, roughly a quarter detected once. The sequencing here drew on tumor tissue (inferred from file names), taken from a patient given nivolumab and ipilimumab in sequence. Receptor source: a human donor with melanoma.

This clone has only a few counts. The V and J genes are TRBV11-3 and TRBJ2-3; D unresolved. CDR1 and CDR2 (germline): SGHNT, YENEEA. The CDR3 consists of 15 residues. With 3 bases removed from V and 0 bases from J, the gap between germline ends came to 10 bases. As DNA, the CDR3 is TGTGCCAGCAGCTTTGCTGGCAGGAGCACAGATACGCAGTATTTT. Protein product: CASSFAGRSTDTQYF.

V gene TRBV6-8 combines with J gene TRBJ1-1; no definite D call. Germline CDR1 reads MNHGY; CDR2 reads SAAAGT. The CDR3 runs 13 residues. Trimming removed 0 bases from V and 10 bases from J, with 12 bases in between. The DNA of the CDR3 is TGTGCCAGCAGTTACTCTCGACTCTCCGTAGCTTTCTTT. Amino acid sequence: CASSYSRLSVAFF.

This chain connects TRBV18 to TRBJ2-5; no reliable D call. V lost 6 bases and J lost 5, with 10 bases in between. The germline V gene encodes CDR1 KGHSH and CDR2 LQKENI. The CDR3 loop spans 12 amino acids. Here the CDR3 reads CASSGSLETQYF. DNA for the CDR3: TGTGCCAGCTCCGGCTCCTTGGAGACCCAGTACTTC.

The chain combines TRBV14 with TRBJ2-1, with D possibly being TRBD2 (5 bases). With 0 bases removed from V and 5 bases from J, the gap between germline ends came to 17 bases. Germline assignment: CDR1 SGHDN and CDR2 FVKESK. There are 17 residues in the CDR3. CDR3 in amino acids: CASSQDKRTRFNNEQFF. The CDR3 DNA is TGTGCCAGCAGCCAAGATAAGAGGACTCGCTTCAACAATGAGCAGTTCTTC.

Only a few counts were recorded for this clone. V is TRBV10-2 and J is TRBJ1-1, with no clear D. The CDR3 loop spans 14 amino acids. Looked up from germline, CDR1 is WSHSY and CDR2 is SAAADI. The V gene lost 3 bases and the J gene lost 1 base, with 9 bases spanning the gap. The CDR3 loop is CASSDYPPNTEAFF. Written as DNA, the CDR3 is TGCGCCAGCAGTGATTACCCACCGAACACTGAAGCTTTCTTT.

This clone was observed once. The CDR3 DNA reads as TGTGCCTGGAGATTGACCGGGACAGGGGGAAATCAGCCCCAGCATTTT. It yields the protein CAWRLTGTGGNQPQHF. The chain carries TRBV30 and TRBJ1-5; 11 positions match TRBD1. The CDR3 loop spans 16 amino acids. Germline lookup yields CDR1 GTSNPN and CDR2 SVGIG (reference sequence). With 3 bases clipped from V and 4 bases from J, the junction kept 8 bases outside the gene matches.

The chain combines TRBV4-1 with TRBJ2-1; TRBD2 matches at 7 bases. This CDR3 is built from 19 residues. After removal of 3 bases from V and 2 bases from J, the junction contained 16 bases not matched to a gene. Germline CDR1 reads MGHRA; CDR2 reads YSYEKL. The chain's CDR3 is CASSQKSDPAGLAYNEQFF. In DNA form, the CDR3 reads TGCGCCAGCAGCCAGAAAAGTGACCCGGCCGGACTAGCCTACAATGAGCAGTTCTTC.

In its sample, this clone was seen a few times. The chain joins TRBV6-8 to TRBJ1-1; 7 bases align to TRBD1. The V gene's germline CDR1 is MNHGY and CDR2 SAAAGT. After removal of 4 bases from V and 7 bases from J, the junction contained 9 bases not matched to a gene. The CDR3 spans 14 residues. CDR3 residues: CASSSNRGSSEAFF. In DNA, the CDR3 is TGTGCCAGCAGTTCCAACAGGGGTAGCAGTGAAGCTTTCTTT.

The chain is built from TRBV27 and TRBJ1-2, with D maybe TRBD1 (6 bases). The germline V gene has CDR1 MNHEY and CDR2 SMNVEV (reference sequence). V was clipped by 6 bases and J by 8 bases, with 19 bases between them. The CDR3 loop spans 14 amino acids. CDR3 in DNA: TGTGCCAGCAGCCCGGGACACGGCTCTTTCGGCTACACCTTC. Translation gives CASSPGHGSFGYTF.

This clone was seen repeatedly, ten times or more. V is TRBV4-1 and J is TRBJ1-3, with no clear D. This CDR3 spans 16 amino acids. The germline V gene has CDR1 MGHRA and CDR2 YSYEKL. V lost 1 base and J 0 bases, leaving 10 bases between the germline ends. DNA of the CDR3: TGCGCCAGCAGCCAAGGGGAGGCGAGCTCTGGAAACACCATATATTTT. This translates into CASSQGEASSGNTIYF.

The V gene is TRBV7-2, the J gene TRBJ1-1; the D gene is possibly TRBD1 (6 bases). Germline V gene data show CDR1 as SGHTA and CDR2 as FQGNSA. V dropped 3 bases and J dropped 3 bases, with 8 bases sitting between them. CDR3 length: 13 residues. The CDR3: CASSFGGHTEAFF. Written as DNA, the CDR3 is TGTGCCAGCAGCTTCGGGGGGCACACTGAAGCTTTCTTT.

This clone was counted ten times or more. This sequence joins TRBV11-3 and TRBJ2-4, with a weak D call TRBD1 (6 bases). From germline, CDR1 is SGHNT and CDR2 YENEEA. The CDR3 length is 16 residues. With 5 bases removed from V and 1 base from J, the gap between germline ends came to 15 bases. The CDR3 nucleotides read TGTGCCAGCAGCCCTGGACAGCTTGACGCCAAAAACATTCAGTACTTC. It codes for CASSPGQLDAKNIQYF.

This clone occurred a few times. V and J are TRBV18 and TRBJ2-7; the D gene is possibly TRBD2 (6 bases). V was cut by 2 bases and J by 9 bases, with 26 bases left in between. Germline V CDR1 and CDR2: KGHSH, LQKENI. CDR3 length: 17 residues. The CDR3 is CASSPEGTSGYGLGQYV. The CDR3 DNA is TGTGCCAGCTCACCAGAAGGGACTTCAGGTTATGGCCTAGGGCAGTACGTC.

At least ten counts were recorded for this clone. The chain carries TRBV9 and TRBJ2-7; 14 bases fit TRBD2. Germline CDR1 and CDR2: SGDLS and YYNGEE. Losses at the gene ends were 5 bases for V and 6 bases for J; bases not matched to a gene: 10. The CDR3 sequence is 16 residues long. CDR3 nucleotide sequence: TGTGCCAGCAGTAAGGGACTAGCGGGAGCGGGGAGCGAGCAGTACGTC. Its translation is CASSKGLAGAGSEQYV.

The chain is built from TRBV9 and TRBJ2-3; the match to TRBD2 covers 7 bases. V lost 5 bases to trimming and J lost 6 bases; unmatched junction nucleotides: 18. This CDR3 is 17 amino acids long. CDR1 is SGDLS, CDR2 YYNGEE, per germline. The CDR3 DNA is TGTGCCAGCAGTGTACTTCAGGCTAGCGGATCCCTGGATACGCAGTATTTT. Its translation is CASSVLQASGSLDTQYF.

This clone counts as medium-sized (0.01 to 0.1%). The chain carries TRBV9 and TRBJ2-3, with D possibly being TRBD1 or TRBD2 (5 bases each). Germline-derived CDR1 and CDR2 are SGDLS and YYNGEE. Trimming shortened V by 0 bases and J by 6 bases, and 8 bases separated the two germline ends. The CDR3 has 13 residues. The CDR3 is CASSVGDGDTQYF. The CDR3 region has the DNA TGTGCCAGCAGCGTAGGGGACGGTGATACGCAGTATTTT.

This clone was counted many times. The CDR3 reads CASRGDSNEQFF. The DNA of the CDR3 is TGTGCCAGCAGGGGGGACAGTAATGAGCAGTTCTTC. The chain recombines TRBV6-8 with TRBJ2-1; 7 positions agree with TRBD1. CDR1 and CDR2 (germline): MNHGY, SAAAGT. The V gene end was trimmed by 6 bases and the J gene end by 7 bases; junction bases not matched to a gene: 3. The CDR3 consists of 12 residues.

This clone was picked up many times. The CDR3 coding sequence is TGTGCCAGCAGCGTATGGGGTTGGACTGAAGCTTTCTTT. Translating gives CASSVWGWTEAFF. The rearrangement uses TRBV9 and TRBJ1-1; the D is unclear. V lost 1 base, J lost 5 bases, and 9 bases lay in between. The length of the CDR3 is 13 residues. Germline CDR1 and CDR2: SGDLS and YYNGEE.

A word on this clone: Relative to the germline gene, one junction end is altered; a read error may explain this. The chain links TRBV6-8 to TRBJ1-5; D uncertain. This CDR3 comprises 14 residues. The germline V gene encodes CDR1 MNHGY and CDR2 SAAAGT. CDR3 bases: TGTGCCATCAGTGCTGGCAGCGGCAATCAGCCCCAGCATTTT. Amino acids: CAISAGSGNQPQHF.

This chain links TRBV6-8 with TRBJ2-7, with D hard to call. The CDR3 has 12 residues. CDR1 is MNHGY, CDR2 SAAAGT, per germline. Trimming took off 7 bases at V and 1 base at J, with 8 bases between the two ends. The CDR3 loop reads CASISESYEQYV. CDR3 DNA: TGTGCCAGCATTTCTGAGTCCTACGAGCAGTACGTC.

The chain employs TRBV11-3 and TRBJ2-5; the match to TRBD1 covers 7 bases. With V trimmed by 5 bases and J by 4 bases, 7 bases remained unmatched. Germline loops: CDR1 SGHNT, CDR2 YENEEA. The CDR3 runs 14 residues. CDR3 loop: CASSRDRRTETQYF. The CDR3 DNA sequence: TGTGCCAGCAGCCGGGACAGAAGGACAGAGACCCAGTACTTC.

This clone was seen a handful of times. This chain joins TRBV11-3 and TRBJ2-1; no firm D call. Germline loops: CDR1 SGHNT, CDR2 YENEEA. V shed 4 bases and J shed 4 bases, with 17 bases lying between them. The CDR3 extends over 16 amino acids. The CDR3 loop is CASSSLAARRYNEQFF. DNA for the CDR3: TGTGCCAGCAGCTCCCTCGCTGCGAGGCGGTACAATGAGCAGTTCTTC.

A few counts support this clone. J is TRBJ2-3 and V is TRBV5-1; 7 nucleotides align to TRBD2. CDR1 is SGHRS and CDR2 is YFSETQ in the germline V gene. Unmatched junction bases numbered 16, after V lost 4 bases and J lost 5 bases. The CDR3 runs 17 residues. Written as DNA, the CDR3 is TGCGCCAGCAGCCAAGACGGGGCGGGAGTGTACGGAGATACGCAGTATTTT. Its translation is CASSQDGAGVYGDTQYF.

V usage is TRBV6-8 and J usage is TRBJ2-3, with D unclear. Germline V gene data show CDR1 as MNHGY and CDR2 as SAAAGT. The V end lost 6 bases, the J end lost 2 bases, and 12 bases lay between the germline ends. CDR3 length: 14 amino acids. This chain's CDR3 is CASRLGRFTDTQYF. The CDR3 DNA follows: TGTGCCAGCAGGCTGGGTCGATTCACAGATACGCAGTATTTT.

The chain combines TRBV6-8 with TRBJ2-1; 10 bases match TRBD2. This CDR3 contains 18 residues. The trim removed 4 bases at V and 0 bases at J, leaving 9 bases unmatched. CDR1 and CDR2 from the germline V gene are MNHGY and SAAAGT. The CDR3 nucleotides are TGTGCCAGCAGTTTAGCGGGAGGTCCTTTAGGCTCCTACAATGAGCAGTTCTTC. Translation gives CASSLAGGPLGSYNEQFF.

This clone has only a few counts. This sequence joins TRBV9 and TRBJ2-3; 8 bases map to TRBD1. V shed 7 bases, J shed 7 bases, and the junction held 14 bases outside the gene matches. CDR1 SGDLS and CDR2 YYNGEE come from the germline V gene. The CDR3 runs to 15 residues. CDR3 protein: CASGRGTGLGNTQYF. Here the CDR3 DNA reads TGTGCCAGCGGAAGAGGGACAGGCCTCGGGAATACGCAGTATTTT.

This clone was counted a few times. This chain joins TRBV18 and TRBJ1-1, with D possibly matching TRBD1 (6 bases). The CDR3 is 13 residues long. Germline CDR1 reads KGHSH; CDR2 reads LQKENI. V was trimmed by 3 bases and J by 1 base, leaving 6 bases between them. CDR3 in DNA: TGTGCCAGCTCACCGGGACAGAACACTGAAGCTTTCTTT. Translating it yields CASSPGQNTEAFF. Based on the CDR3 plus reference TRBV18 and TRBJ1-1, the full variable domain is NAGVMQNPRHLVRRRGQEARLRCSPMKGHSHVYWYRQLPEEGLKFMVYLQKENIIDESGMPKERFSAEFPKEGPSILRIQQVVRGDSAAYFCASSPGQNTEAFFGQGTRLTVV.

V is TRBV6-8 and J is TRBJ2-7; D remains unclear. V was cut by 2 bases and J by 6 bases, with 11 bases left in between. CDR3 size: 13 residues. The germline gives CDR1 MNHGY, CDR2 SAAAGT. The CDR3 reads CASSYPGLAEQYV. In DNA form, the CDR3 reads TGTGCCAGCAGTTACCCTGGGCTGGCCGAGCAGTACGTC.

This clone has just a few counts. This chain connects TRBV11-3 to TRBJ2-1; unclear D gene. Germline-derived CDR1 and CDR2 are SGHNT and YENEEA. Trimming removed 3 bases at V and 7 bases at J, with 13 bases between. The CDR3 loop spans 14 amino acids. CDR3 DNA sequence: TGTGCCAGCAGCTTGGTAGGGTCGTTGAATGAGCAGTTCTTC. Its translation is CASSLVGSLNEQFF.